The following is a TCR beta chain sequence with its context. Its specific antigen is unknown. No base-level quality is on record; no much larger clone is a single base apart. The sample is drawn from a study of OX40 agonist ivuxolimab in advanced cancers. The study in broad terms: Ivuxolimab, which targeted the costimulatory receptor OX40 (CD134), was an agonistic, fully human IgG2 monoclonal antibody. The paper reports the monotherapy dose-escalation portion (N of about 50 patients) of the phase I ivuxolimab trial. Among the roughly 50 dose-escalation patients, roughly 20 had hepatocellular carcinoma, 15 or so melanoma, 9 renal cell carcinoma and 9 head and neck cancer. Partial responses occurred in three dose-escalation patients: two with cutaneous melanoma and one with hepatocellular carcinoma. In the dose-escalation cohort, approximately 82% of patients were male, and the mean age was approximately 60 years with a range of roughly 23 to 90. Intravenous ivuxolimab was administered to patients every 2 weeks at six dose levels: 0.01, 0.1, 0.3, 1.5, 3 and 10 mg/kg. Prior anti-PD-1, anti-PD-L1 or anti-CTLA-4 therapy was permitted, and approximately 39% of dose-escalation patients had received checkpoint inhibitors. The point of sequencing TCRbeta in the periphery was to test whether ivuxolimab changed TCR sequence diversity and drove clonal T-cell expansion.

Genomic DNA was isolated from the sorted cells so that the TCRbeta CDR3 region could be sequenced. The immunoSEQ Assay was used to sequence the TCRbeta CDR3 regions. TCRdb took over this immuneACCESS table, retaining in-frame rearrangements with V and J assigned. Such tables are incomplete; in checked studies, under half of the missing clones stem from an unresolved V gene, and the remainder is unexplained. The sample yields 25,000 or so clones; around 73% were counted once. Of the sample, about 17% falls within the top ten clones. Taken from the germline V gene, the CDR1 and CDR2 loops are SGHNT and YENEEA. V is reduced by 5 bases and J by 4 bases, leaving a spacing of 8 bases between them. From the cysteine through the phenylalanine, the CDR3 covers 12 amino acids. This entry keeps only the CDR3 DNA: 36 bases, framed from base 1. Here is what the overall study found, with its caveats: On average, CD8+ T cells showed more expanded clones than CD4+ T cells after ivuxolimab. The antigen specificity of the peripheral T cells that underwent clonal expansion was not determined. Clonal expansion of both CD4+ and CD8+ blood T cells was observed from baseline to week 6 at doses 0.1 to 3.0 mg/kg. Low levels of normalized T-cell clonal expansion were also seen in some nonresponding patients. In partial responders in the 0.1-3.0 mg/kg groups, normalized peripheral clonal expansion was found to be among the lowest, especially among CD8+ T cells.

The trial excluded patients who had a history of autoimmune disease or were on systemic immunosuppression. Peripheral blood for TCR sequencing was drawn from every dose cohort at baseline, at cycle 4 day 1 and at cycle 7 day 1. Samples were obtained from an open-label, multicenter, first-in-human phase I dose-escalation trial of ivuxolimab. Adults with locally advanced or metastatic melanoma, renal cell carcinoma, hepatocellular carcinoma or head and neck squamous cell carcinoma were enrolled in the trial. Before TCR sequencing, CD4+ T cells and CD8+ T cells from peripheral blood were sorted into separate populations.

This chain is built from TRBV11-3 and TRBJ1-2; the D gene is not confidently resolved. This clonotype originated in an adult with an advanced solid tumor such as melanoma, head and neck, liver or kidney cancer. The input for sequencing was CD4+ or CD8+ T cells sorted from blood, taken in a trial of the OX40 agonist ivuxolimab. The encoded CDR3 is CASSTRGYGYTF. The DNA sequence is TGTGCCAGCAGCACCCGGGGCTATGGCTACACCTTC.